Following are 22 T cell receptor beta chains from one sample sequenced in a study of OX40 agonist ivuxolimab in advanced cancers. Library preparation used the immunoSEQ multiplex PCR assay. The clones in this table, taken by TCRdb from immuneACCESS, are in-frame only. Not every clone is retained; where verified, under half of the shortfall comes from an unresolved V gene, and the cause of the rest is unknown. Recorded for this sample are some 11,000 clones; about 89% of them occurred a single time. The top ten hold less than 30% of the sample. The sequenced sample was CD4+ or CD8+ T cells sorted from blood, obtained in a trial of the OX40 agonist ivuxolimab. The source of these receptors is an adult with an advanced solid tumor such as melanoma, head and neck, liver or kidney cancer.

V and J are TRBV6-6 and TRBJ1-1; a possible D gene is TRBD1 (5 bases). Germline-derived CDR1 and CDR2 are MNHNY and SVGAGI (reference sequence). The CDR3 is 15 amino acids. The V end lost 5 bases, the J end lost 10 bases, and 23 bases lay between the germline ends. CDR3 sequence reads: CASSLYKGNENGAFF. The CDR3 nucleotides read TGTGCCAGCAGTCTATACAAGGGGAACGAGAATGGAGCTTTCTTT.

This chain links TRBV19 with TRBJ2-2; TRBD1 might be the D (6 bases). From germline, CDR1 is LNHDA and CDR2 SQIVND (reference sequence). The ends were cut back, 4 bases at V and 2 bases at J, with 14 bases in the middle. The CDR3 extends over 16 amino acids. CDR3 residues: CASSTLRDINTGELFF. The CDR3, as DNA: TGTGCCAGTAGTACGCTCCGGGACATAAACACCGGGGAGCTGTTTTTT.

The chain has TRBV4-2 and TRBJ2-3; the match to TRBD2 covers 10 bases. The germline gives CDR1 LGHNA, CDR2 YNFKEQ. The CDR3 is made up of 16 amino acids. J lost 6 bases, V lost 1 base, and 7 bases had no gene match. CDR3: CASSQVTSGLLDTQYF. As DNA, the CDR3 is TGTGCCAGCAGCCAAGTGACTAGCGGGTTACTTGATACGCAGTATTTT.

The count of this clone is one. The chain carries TRBV9 and TRBJ2-7, with 7 bases that match TRBD2. The CDR3 totals 13 residues. Trimming removed 7 bases from V and 0 bases from J; junction bases left unmatched: 4. Looked up from germline, CDR1 is SGDLS and CDR2 is YYNGEE. The CDR3: CASSREVSYEQYF. CDR3 DNA: TGTGCCAGCTCTCGGGAGGTCTCCTACGAGCAGTACTTC.

The rearrangement joins TRBV28 to TRBJ2-7; 9 bases fit TRBD2. The CDR3 is 15 residues long. Germline V gives CDR1 MDHEN, CDR2 SYDVKM. Trimming cost V 7 bases and J 4 bases; bases outside gene matches: 11. CDR3 loop: CASTPTPAGGYEQYF. The DNA for the CDR3 is TGTGCCAGCACCCCTACTCCAGCGGGAGGTTACGAGCAGTACTTC.

J is TRBJ2-1 and V is TRBV6-1; 7 bases fit TRBD1. CDR3 length: 15 residues. CDR1 is MNHNS, CDR2 SASEGT, per germline. V lost 4 bases and J lost 7; bases outside the gene matches: 10. The CDR3 nucleotides read TGTGCCAGCAGTGTCAGTAACAGGGGATGGAATGAGCAGTTCTTC. It specifies CASSVSNRGWNEQFF.

The chain is built from TRBV19 and TRBJ2-3, with 9 bases lining up with TRBD2. This CDR3 spans 16 amino acids. The J segment lost 0 bases and the V segment lost 2 bases, leaving 3 bases of the junction unmatched. Germline CDR1 reads LNHDA; CDR2 reads SQIVND (reference sequence). Here the CDR3 DNA reads TGTGCCAGTAGTATACTAGCGGGACTTAGCACAGATACGCAGTATTTT. Its translation is CASSILAGLSTDTQYF.

The table lists this clone with a count of one. V and J are TRBV7-2 and TRBJ2-7; D not certain. CDR1 and CDR2 (germline): SGHTA, FQGNSA. V lost 5 bases and J lost 0, with 11 bases in between. The CDR3 is 14 residues long. In nucleotides, the CDR3 is TGTGCCAGCAGCCCGCGTCAGAGCTCCTACGAGCAGTACTTC. Its translation is CASSPRQSSYEQYF.

V gene TRBV4-1 combines with J gene TRBJ2-6; TRBD1 is a possible D gene (6 bases). The CDR3 spans 17 residues. V shed 0 bases and J shed 3 bases, with 12 bases lying between them. In germline, CDR1 is MGHRA, CDR2 YSYEKL. CDR3 nucleotide sequence: TGCGCCAGCAGCCAAGAGGTGGGGACACTTGGGGCCAACGTCCTGACTTTC. Amino acid sequence: CASSQEVGTLGANVLTF.

The J gene is TRBJ1-1, the V gene TRBV7-2; no clear D gene. The germline CDR1 and CDR2 sequences are SGHTA and FQGNSA. Trimming took off 5 bases at V and 3 bases at J, with 13 bases between the two ends. The CDR3 has 14 amino acids. The CDR3 DNA reads as TGTGCCAGCAGCCCAGACTGGGTTTACACTGAAGCTTTCTTT. This translates into CASSPDWVYTEAFF.

The chain is built from TRBV6-6 and TRBJ2-7; TRBD1 might be the D (6 bases). Germline V gives CDR1 MNHNY, CDR2 SVGAGI (reference sequence). The CDR3 length is 15 residues. V lost 2 bases to trimming and J lost 1 base, with 12 bases between them. Written as DNA, the CDR3 is TGTGCCAGCAGTTACCGGGCAGGGGAATCCTACGAGCAGTACTTC. Translating gives CASSYRAGESYEQYF.

This clone was detected only a few times. This chain links TRBV12-5 with TRBJ1-1; D is ambiguous. This CDR3 is 11 amino acids long. Germline values: CDR1 LGHNT, CDR2 FRNRAP. V lost 6 bases and J lost 5, with 7 bases in between. The CDR3 region is CASGPITEAFF. The CDR3 nucleotides read TGTGCTAGTGGCCCGATTACTGAAGCTTTCTTT.

This clone was observed a handful of times. The V call is TRBV7-6, the J call TRBJ2-1, with D uncertain. Germline CDR1 is SGHVS and CDR2 is FNYEAQ. With 5 bases removed from V and 6 bases from J, the gap between germline ends came to 17 bases. The CDR3 runs to 15 residues. CDR3 coding DNA: TGTGCCAGCAGCCTATCGATAGCCCCCGCCAATGAGCAGTTCTTC. Its translation is CASSLSIAPANEQFF. The entire variable domain, with the rest obtained from reference TRBV7-6 and TRBJ2-1, is as follows: GAGVSQSPRYKVTKRGQDVALRCDPISGHVSLYWYRQALGQGPEFLTYFNYEAQQDKSGLPNDRFSAERPEGSISTLTIQRTEQRDSAMYRCASSLSIAPANEQFFGPGTRLTVL.

This clone was counted between two and nine times. The rearrangement links TRBV28 to TRBJ2-1, with TRBD2 identical over 11 bases. This CDR3 is 16 amino acids long. CDR1 and CDR2 from the germline V gene are MDHEN and SYDVKM. V dropped 5 bases and J dropped 6; count of bases not matched to a gene: 9. The chain's CDR3 is CASSPPGTSGLNEQFF. CDR3 nucleotide sequence: TGTGCCAGCAGTCCCCCCGGGACTAGCGGTCTCAATGAGCAGTTCTTC.

V and J are TRBV6-4 and TRBJ2-2, with D possibly TRBD2 on 5 matching bases. With 6 bases removed from V and 5 bases from J, the gap between germline ends came to 13 bases. The CDR3 has 14 residues. Germline V gives CDR1 MRHNA, CDR2 SNTAGT. The CDR3 nucleotides read TGTGCCAGCAGCTCCGGACTTGGAACCGGGGAGCTGTTTTTT. Its protein is CASSSGLGTGELFF.

V is TRBV4-1 and J is TRBJ1-1; D may be TRBD1 (5 bases). Trimming removed 3 bases at V and 3 bases at J, with 14 bases between. The CDR3 is 15 amino acids. Per germline, CDR1 MGHRA and CDR2 YSYEKL. CDR3 loop: CASSHAWAGDTEAFF. The CDR3 region has the DNA TGCGCCAGCAGCCACGCCTGGGCGGGGGACACTGAAGCTTTCTTT.

The chain combines TRBV19 with TRBJ2-1; D possibly uses TRBD1 or TRBD2 (5 bases each). The CDR3 is 15 amino acids. Germline V gives CDR1 LNHDA, CDR2 SQIVND (reference sequence). The germline V and J ends were trimmed by 3 bases and 4 bases, with 13 bases remaining between them. CDR3 bases: TGTGCCAGTAGTATGGGTGGGGGTATTTACAATGAGCAGTTCTTC. It translates to CASSMGGGIYNEQFF.

The V call is TRBV7-6, the J call TRBJ1-4; D gene uncertain. V lost 4 bases and J lost 8, with 20 bases in between. CDR1 and CDR2 from the germline V gene are SGHVS and FNYEAQ. CDR3 length: 16 residues. The CDR3 protein is CASSSTVYDTREKLFF. In DNA form, the CDR3 reads TGTGCCAGCAGCTCGACCGTATATGATACCAGAGAAAAACTGTTTTTT.

The chain links TRBV2 to TRBJ2-7, with D unresolved. The germline V gene encodes CDR1 SNHLY and CDR2 FYNNEI. Trimming removed 6 bases at V and 3 bases at J, with 18 bases between. CDR3 length equals 15 residues. Written as DNA, the CDR3 is TGTGCCAGCAGCCCTGACCCCCTCAAAAACTACGAGCAGTACTTC. It encodes CASSPDPLKNYEQYF.

V and J are TRBV27 and TRBJ1-5, with D tentatively TRBD1 (5 bases). Deletions cut 1 base from V and 4 bases from J, with 14 bases between. The CDR3 is 16 residues long. Germline-derived CDR1 and CDR2 are MNHEY and SMNVEV (reference sequence). The CDR3 sequence: CASSLWKMYRNQPQHF. The CDR3 nucleotides read TGTGCCAGCAGTTTATGGAAGATGTACAGGAATCAGCCCCAGCATTTT.

This chain connects TRBV27 to TRBJ2-2; TRBD2 aligns across 9 bases. Germline CDR1 and CDR2: MNHEY and SMNVEV (reference sequence). The CDR3 is 16 amino acids. V lost 0 bases to trimming and J lost 1 base; unmatched junction nucleotides: 0. The CDR3 DNA reads TGTGCCAGCAGTTTATCAGCGGGAGGGAACACCGGGGAGCTGTTTTTT. Translated, it gives CASSLSAGGNTGELFF.

The J gene is TRBJ2-1, the V gene TRBV28, with D tentatively TRBD1 (6 bases). V lost 5 bases to trimming and J lost 0 bases, with 11 bases between them. Germline V gene data show CDR1 as MDHEN and CDR2 as SYDVKM. This CDR3 has 15 amino acids. CDR3 sequence: CASSLTGSSYNEQFF. CDR3 nucleotides: TGTGCCAGCAGTCTCACAGGGAGCTCCTACAATGAGCAGTTCTTC. Full variable domain (outside the CDR3, taken from reference TRBV28 and TRBJ2-1): DVKVTQSSRYLVKRTGEKVFLECVQDMDHENMFWYRQDPGLGLRLIYFSYDVKMKEKGDIPEGYSVSREKKERFSLILESASTNQTSMYLCASSLTGSSYNEQFFGPGTRLTVL.